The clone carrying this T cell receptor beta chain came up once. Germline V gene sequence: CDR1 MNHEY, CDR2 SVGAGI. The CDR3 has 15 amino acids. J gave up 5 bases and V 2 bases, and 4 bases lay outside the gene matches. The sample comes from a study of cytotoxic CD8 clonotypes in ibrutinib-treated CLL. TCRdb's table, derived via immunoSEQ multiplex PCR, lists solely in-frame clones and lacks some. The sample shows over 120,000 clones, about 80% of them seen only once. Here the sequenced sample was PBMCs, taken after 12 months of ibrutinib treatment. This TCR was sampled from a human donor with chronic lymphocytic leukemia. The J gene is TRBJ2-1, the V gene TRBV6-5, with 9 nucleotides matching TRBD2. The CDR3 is CASSYLAGKNNEQFF. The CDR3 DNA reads TGTGCCAGCAGTTACCTAGCGGGGAAAAACAATGAGCAGTTCTTC.